These 14 T cell receptor beta chains were all obtained from the same sample, sequenced in a study of blood T cell repertoires in COVID-19. The table came from immunoSEQ multiplex PCR; TCRdb's copy has only in-frame clones and leaves some out. The sample records roughly 250,000 clones, roughly 86% being singletons. Sequencing was done on a sample of PBMCs or T cells enriched from blood (not recorded which). The origin of the receptors is a woman in her forties or fifties who had recovered from COVID-19.

This chain joins TRBV3-1 (or the pseudogene TRBV3-2) and TRBJ1-5, with TRBD1 as a possible D gene (5 bases). The CDR3 is 14 amino acids. Trimming left V 4 bases short and J 6 bases short, with 13 bases between. CDR1 is LGHDT and CDR2 is YNNKEL in the germline V gene (reference sequence). The CDR3 is CASSPWEGRQPQHF. The CDR3 DNA is TGTGCCAGCAGCCCCTGGGAGGGGCGTCAGCCCCAGCATTTT.

With respect to this clone: Within the sample, other DNA sequences also encode this same CDR3. This chain uses TRBV7-2 with TRBJ1-1; D uncertain. Per germline, CDR1 SGHTA and CDR2 FQGNSA. V lost 1 base and J 1 base, leaving 4 bases between the germline ends. The CDR3 loop spans 13 amino acids. CDR3 protein: CASSLGQNTEAFF. The DNA for the CDR3 is TGTGCCAGCAGCTTAGGACAGAACACTGAAGCTTTCTTT.

The chain uses TRBV6-5 and TRBJ1-6; D possibly corresponds to TRBD1 (5 bases). CDR1 and CDR2 from the germline V gene are MNHEY and SVGAGI. The germline V and J ends were trimmed by 8 bases and 4 bases, with 9 bases remaining between them. This CDR3 region has 13 residues. CDR3 amino acids: CASLGDYNSPLHF. CDR3 nucleotides: TGTGCCAGCCTAGGGGATTATAATTCACCCCTCCACTTT.

The genes are TRBV7-8 and TRBJ1-2; the D gene is possibly TRBD1 (5 bases). Looked up from germline, CDR1 is SGHVS and CDR2 is FQNEAQ. V dropped 6 bases and J dropped 4 bases, with 15 bases sitting between them. This CDR3 contains 14 residues. The CDR3 loop reads CASRGPGLSYGYTF. In DNA, the CDR3 is TGTGCCAGCAGAGGGCCGGGACTCAGCTATGGCTACACCTTC. Based on the CDR3 plus reference TRBV7-8 and TRBJ1-2, the full variable domain is GAGVSQSPRYKVAKRGQDVALRCDPISGHVSLFWYQQALGQGPEFLTYFQNEAQLDKSGLPSDRFFAERPEGSVSTLKIQRTQQEDSAVYLCASRGPGLSYGYTFGSGTRLTVV.

The chain employs TRBV30 and TRBJ2-7; TRBD2 aligns across 8 bases. Germline values: CDR1 GTSNPN, CDR2 SVGIG (reference sequence). The CDR3 consists of 18 residues. After removal of 4 bases from V and 0 bases from J, the junction contained 17 bases not matched to a gene. In nucleotides, the CDR3 is TGTGCCTGGATCCCCACCCTAGCTGCGGGAGGAAACTCCTACGAGCAGTACTTC. Protein product: CAWIPTLAAGGNSYEQYF.

This chain connects TRBV19 to TRBJ1-3; D perhaps matches TRBD1 (5 bases). With 3 bases removed from V and 2 bases from J, the gap between germline ends came to 11 bases. The CDR3 runs 15 residues. CDR1 is LNHDA, CDR2 SQIVND, per germline (reference sequence). The CDR3 sequence: CASSIVAGTGNTIYF. CDR3 nucleotide sequence: TGTGCCAGTAGTATCGTTGCAGGGACTGGAAACACCATATATTTT.

This chain connects TRBV27 to TRBJ2-7, with 10 bases lining up with TRBD2. CDR3 length: 17 residues. The J segment lost 5 bases and the V segment lost 5 bases, leaving 15 bases of the junction unmatched. The germline V gene has CDR1 MNHEY and CDR2 SMNVEV (reference sequence). In DNA, the CDR3 is TGTGCCAGCAGTCCCCTCCCCCTAGCGGGAGTTTTCCACGAGCAGTACTTC. It translates to CASSPLPLAGVFHEQYF.

The V gene is TRBV6-6, the J gene TRBJ2-1; TRBD2 might be the D (5 bases). The V and J ends lost 10 bases and 9 bases respectively, with 16 bases between them. The CDR3 extends over 12 amino acids. CDR1 and CDR2 (germline): MNHNY, SVGAGI (reference sequence). The CDR3: CATERGRGEQFF. The CDR3 bases are TGTGCCACCGAACGAGGGCGTGGTGAGCAGTTCTTC.

J is TRBJ2-6 and V is TRBV6-2 or TRBV6-3, with D possibly TRBD2 on 6 matching bases. Trimming stripped 0 bases from V and 0 bases from J, with 18 bases between. Germline V CDR1 and CDR2: MNHEY, SVGEGT. The CDR3 totals 20 residues. The CDR3 here is CASSYSIYGVSGSGANVLTF. The CDR3 bases are TGTGCCAGCAGTTACTCGATCTACGGGGTTAGCGGCTCTGGGGCCAACGTCCTGACTTTC.

This clone was detected only once. This rearrangement joins TRBV9 to TRBJ2-7, with a possible D match to TRBD1 (5 bases). Per the germline V gene, CDR1 is SGDLS and CDR2 is YYNGEE. This CDR3 is built from 15 residues. V shed 4 bases and J shed 1 base, with 15 bases lying between them. The CDR3 is CASSMRPGFSYEQYF. The DNA for the CDR3 is TGTGCCAGCAGCATGAGGCCAGGGTTTTCCTACGAGCAGTACTTC.

CDR3 sequence (DNA): TGTGCCAGCAGCTACGCTCGGGACTTGCCAACCTACGAGCAGTACTTC. Translated: CASSYARDLPTYEQYF. This sequence joins TRBV11-2 and TRBJ2-7; D possibly corresponds to TRBD2 (6 bases). The CDR3 length is 16 residues. With 4 bases removed from V and 2 bases from J, the gap between germline ends came to 18 bases. The germline V gene has CDR1 SGHAT and CDR2 FQNNGV.

The rearrangement joins TRBV7-9 to TRBJ1-4; 10 positions match TRBD1. CDR1 is SEHNR and CDR2 is FQNEAQ in the germline V gene (reference sequence). This CDR3 has 16 residues. V dropped 5 bases and J dropped 2; count of bases not matched to a gene: 5. CDR3 sequence reads: CASSVPGQGTNEKLFF. The CDR3 nucleotides are TGTGCCAGCAGCGTACCGGGACAGGGGACTAATGAAAAACTGTTTTTT. Full variable domain (rest looked up from reference TRBV7-9 and TRBJ1-4): DTGVSQNPRHKITKRGQNVTFRCDPISEHNRLYWYRQTLGQGPEFLTYFQNEAQLEKSRLLSDRFSAERPKGSFSTLEIQRTEQGDSAMYLCASSVPGQGTNEKLFFGSGTQLSVL.

A few counts support this clone. The rearrangement joins TRBV10-3 to TRBJ1-4; perhaps TRBD1 as D (6 bases). The V end was cut by 0 bases, the J end by 8 bases, with 10 bases between. The CDR3 spans 14 residues. The V gene's germline CDR1 is ENHRY and CDR2 SYGVKD. The CDR3 spells CAISESTGPEKLFF. The CDR3 nucleotides read TGTGCCATCAGTGAGTCGACAGGCCCCGAAAAACTGTTTTTT.

V and J are TRBV6-2 or TRBV6-3 and TRBJ2-2, with TRBD2 matching over 11 bases. CDR3 length equals 17 residues. Germline values: CDR1 MNHEY, CDR2 SVGEGT. Trimming cost V 6 bases and J 3 bases; bases outside gene matches: 9. The CDR3 protein is CASSPRLAGFYTGELFF. The CDR3, as DNA: TGTGCCAGCAGCCCTAGACTAGCGGGATTTTACACCGGGGAGCTGTTTTTT.